This is a list of T cell receptor beta chains from one sample in a study of vaccination effects on CD4 cells after COVID-19. Antigens for these TCRs are unknown. The table came from immunoSEQ multiplex PCR; TCRdb's copy has only in-frame clones and leaves some out. The table records 20,000 to 25,000 clones, roughly 79% of them present only once. Material: CD4+ T cells from PBMCs cultured with SARS-CoV-2 spike peptides, obtained after COVID-19 vaccination. All receptors derive from a human donor who received a COVID-19 vaccine. Some clones in this sample may be carry-over from other donors' samples. CDR3s leave out the opening cysteine and the closing phenylalanine or tryptophan. The order of the fields is clone size, V gene, CDR3 protein. Where a row states a size, it is once, few, many or the class of an expanded clone; other rows omit it.

NA | TRBV11-2 | ASSLTLTEARQY
NA | TRBV5-1 | ASSPSGDSTDTQY
NA | TRBV5-1 | ASSQGTYQETQY
NA | TRBV13 | ASSLTLYGGGETQY
NA | TRBV15 | ATSRRTGGINEQF
once | TRBV11-2 | ASSLTGGNEKLF
NA | TRBV29-1 | SVETGSKNIQY
NA | TRBV7-9 | ASSTPRQMGYNEQF
NA | TRBV25-1 | ASSEYGSGVSYEQY
few | TRBV2 | ASSEGTGPIYGYT
NA | TRBV19 | ASSRRGQETQY
once | TRBV6-5 | ASKGFPGDTEAF
once | TRBV10-2 | ASRTGGWFTQY
NA | TRBV18 | ASSPPRGSEETNEKLF
few | TRBV7-3 | ASSRDSTSGGHTGELF
NA | TRBV29-1 | SVGEGTDTQY
NA | TRBV7-3 | ASSRTGWDTEAF
NA | TRBV7-3 | ASSSQQNTEAF
NA | TRBV5-1 | ASSASGTEETQY
NA | TRBV19 | ASSSYRGSNEKLF
once | TRBV18 | ASSQQGAEEKLF
NA | TRBV9 | ASSQGGTVQGGGYT
few | TRBV5-1 | ASGSGDYGYT
NA | TRBV19 | ASRTGTSANYGYT
NA | TRBV9 | ASSVRAESSSLGSYNEQF
NA | TRBV7-8 | ASSLAGQGSTEAF
NA | TRBV5-5 | ASRQTGASDQPQH
once | TRBV28 | ASSPRGLGYT
few | TRBV7-9 | ASSLNSNQPQH
NA | TRBV19 | ASSIQTGGRTDTQY
few | TRBV9 | ASSPTQGQAEKLF
few | TRBV7-9 | ASSSGTGVTDTQY
once | TRBV5-4 | ASSPWDSSTPNTGELF
NA | TRBV6-6 | ASSYSGTSGGYEQF
NA | TRBV12-3/TRBV12-4 | ASRYTEAF
NA | TRBV7-2 | ASSTPNQPQH
NA | TRBV3-1/TRBV3-2 | ASSQGAGAHETQY
NA | TRBV6-5 | ASSYSWTRAGNTIY
NA | TRBV5-1 | ASSLGGENYGYT
NA | TRBV6-1 | ASSEGGGLRNYGYT
once | TRBV19 | ASKEGSSGANVLT
NA | TRBV5-6 | ASSLDVAGGPVEQF
medium-sized | TRBV18 | ASSLTGTLGNTIY
NA | TRBV19 | ASSIGPTNEKLF
NA | TRBV3-1/TRBV3-2 | ASSQEDRSGKTQY
few | TRBV12-3/TRBV12-4 | ASSLVNNEQF
NA | TRBV11-2 | ASSFGSPDTQY
NA | TRBV5-1 | ASSLQGPGEKLF
NA | TRBV7-9 | ASSQQEVGELF
NA | TRBV15 | ATSGDRNTEAF
once | TRBV9 | ASSVLAGGTDTQY
NA | TRBV27 | ASSRQGSYNSPLH
NA | TRBV6-6 | ASSYGQGSYNEQF